This TCR beta chain emerged from a study of blood T cell repertoires in COVID-19. Sequencing was performed with immunoSEQ multiplex PCR; in TCRdb, only in-frame clones are kept and a portion is missing. The sample yields 90,000 to 130,000 clones, 88% seen once. CDR3 length equals 15 residues. The ends lost 4 bases at V and 5 bases at J; junction bases unmatched: 2. CDR1 MNHEY and CDR2 SVGAGI come from the germline V gene. The receptor's source is a human donor in a cohort sampled during active COVID-19. The sample taken for sequencing was peripheral blood. The chain links TRBV6-5 to TRBJ2-1, with 13 bases identical to TRBD2. CDR3 in amino acids: CASSLLAGGNNEQFF. CDR3 nucleotide sequence: TGTGCCAGCAGTTTACTAGCGGGGGGGAACAATGAGCAGTTCTTC.